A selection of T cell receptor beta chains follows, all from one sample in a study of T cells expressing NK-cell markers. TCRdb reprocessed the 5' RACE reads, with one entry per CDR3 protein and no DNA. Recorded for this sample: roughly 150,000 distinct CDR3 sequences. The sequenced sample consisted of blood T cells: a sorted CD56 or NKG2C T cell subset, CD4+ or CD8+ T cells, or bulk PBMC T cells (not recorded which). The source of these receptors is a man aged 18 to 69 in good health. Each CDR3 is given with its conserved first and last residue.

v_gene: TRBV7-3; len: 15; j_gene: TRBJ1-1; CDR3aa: CASSFGAGPNTEAFF
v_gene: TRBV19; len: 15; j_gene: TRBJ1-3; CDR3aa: CASTRDRGTGNTIYF
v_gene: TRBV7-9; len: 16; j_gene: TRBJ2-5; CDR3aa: CASSLVLAGTQETQYF
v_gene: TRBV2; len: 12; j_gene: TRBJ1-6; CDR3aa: CASSFQGLPLHF
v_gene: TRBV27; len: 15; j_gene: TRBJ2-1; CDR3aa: CASSPGQTAYNEQFF
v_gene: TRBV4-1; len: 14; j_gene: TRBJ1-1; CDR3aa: CASSLSQTNTEAFF
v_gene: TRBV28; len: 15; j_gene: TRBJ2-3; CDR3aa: CAIRPSDGYTDTQYF
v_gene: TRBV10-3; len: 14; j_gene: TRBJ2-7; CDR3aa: CAISEIFGGYEQYF
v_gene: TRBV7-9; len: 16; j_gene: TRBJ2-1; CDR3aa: CASSLTQPGGYNEQFF
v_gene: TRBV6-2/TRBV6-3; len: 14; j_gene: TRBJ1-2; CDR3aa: CASSLRRSNYGYTF
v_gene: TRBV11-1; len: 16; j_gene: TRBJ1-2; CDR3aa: CASSFGIAGPNYGYTF
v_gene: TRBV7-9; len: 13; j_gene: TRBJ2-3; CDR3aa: CASSPDPGDTQYF
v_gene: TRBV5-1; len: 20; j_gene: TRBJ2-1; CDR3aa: CASSKEGLAGGPSTYNEQFF
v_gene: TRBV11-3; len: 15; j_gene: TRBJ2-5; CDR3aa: CASSLNSGYQETQYF
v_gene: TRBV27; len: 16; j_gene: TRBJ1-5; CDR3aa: CASSPRQGLSNQPQHF
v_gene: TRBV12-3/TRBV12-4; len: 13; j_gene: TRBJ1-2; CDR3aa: CASSMGQAAGYTF
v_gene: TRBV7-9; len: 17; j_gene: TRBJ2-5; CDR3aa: CASSSSGGATTGQTQYF
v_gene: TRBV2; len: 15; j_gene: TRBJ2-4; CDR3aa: CASSEVGDRADIQYF
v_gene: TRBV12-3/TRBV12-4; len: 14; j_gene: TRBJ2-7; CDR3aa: CASSWSGPSYEQYF
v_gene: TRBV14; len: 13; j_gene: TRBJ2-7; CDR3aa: CASSYFNFYEQYF
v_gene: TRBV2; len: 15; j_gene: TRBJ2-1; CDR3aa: CASKAHPPTYNEQFF
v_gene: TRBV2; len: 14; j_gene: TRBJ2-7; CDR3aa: CASNERGEAYEQYF
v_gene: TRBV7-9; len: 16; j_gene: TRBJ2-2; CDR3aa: CASSPQGAQNTGELFF
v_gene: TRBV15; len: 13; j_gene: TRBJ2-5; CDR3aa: CATSEGLKETQYF
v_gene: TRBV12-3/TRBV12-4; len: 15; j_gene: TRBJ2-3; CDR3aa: CASSLQGAESDTQYF
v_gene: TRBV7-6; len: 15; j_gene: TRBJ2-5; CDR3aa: CASLRRGPLGETQYF
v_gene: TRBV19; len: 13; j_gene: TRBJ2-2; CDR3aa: CASIYGGTGELFF
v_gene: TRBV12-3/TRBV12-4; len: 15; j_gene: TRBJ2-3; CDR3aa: CASSFSPLGTDTQYF
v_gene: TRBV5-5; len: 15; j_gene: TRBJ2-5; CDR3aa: CASSLTLNGAGAQYF